This T cell receptor (beta chain) was identified in a study of T cell responses to AZD1222 COVID-19 vaccine. Background on the study: It was second doses at about 4 or about 12 weeks that were pooled. Overall study findings and caveats: A mostly white British donor set with more females was recruited, and clonal diversity was possibly underestimated. Two AZD1222 administrations were followed by greater Spike-specific TCR breadth and depth.

Clones were sequenced by immunoSEQ multiplex PCR, and TCRdb holds only the in-frame ones, with some missing. The table lists fewer than 110,000 clones, over 75% of them singletons. CDR1 is LNHDA, CDR2 SQIVND, per germline (reference sequence). The CDR3 contains 16 residues. Trimming pared 8 bases from V and 0 bases from J, leaving 19 bases between. With respect to this clone: Antigen unknown.

This sequence originates from an adult in good health. V and J are TRBV19 and TRBJ1-1; a possible D gene is TRBD1 (6 bases). Sequencing used peripheral blood, obtained on day 0 of AZD1222 vaccination. CDR3 residues: CASLNRDTPLNTEAFF. The CDR3 coding sequence is TGTGCCAGTTTAAACCGGGACACCCCCCTGAACACTGAAGCTTTCTTT.